The 12 T cell receptor beta chains below were found in one sample sequenced in a study of metastatic and nonmetastatic thyroid tumors. No patient received treatment before thyroid surgery. MiXCR re-clonotyped the PCR reads for TCRdb. The sample comprises about 56,000 clones, roughly 29% of which are singletons, and 15% to 20% rests with the top ten. What was sequenced was blood. The receptors stem from a female donor with papillary thyroid cancer or a benign thyroid nodule (not recorded which). Some clones in this sample may be carry-over from other donors' samples.

This clone has just a few counts. The V gene is TRBV12-5, the J gene TRBJ2-7, with D hard to call. CDR1 and CDR2 (germline): LGHNT, FRNRAP. V lost 7 bases and J 1 base, leaving 8 bases between the germline ends. CDR3 length: 12 amino acids. CDR3 in amino acids: CASDDGSYEQYF. Here the CDR3 DNA reads TGTGCTAGTGATGACGGATCCTACGAGCAGTACTTC. The variable domain in full, completed from reference TRBV12-5 and TRBJ2-7, reads DARVTQTPRHKVTEMGQEVTMRCQPILGHNTVFWYRQTMMQGLELLAYFRNRAPLDDSGMPKDRFSAEMPDATLATLKIQPSEPRDSAVYFCASDDGSYEQYFGPGTRLTVT.

The chain recombines TRBV6-2 or TRBV6-3 with TRBJ2-5, with 9 bases matching TRBD1. The germline V gene encodes CDR1 MNHEY and CDR2 SVGEGT. This CDR3 has 16 residues. V dropped 1 base and J dropped 0; count of bases not matched to a gene: 3. The CDR3 protein is CASSYYGTGYQETQYF. In DNA form, the CDR3 reads TGTGCCAGCAGTTACTATGGGACAGGGTACCAAGAGACCCAGTACTTC.

The chain uses TRBV20-1 and TRBJ2-3, with D unresolved. The CDR3 spans 13 residues. Trimming took 3 bases from V and 12 from J, leaving 19 bases between them. CDR1 is DFQATT, CDR2 SNEGSKA, per germline (reference sequence). CDR3 sequence (DNA): TGCAGTGCTAGGGGCGACCAGCCAGGTACTCAGTATTTT. The encoded protein is CSARGDQPGTQYF.

This rearrangement joins TRBV6-2 or TRBV6-3 to TRBJ1-2, with 9 bases aligning to TRBD1. The J segment lost 6 bases and the V segment lost 3 bases, leaving 8 bases of the junction unmatched. Per the germline V gene, CDR1 is MNHEY and CDR2 is SVGEGT. There are 15 residues in the CDR3. CDR3 protein: CASSYAETGGDGYTF. The CDR3 bases are TGTGCCAGCAGTTATGCCGAGACAGGGGGGGATGGCTACACCTTC.

The V gene is TRBV6-1, the J gene TRBJ1-2, with 11 positions matching TRBD1. The CDR3 sequence is 15 residues long. The germline gives CDR1 MNHNS, CDR2 SASEGT. Trimming took 6 bases from V and 2 from J; bases not matched to a gene: 5. CDR3 sequence (DNA): TGTGCCAGCAGAATAGGACAGGGGGCCAACTATGGCTACACCTTC. It encodes CASRIGQGANYGYTF.

The chain employs TRBV20-1 and TRBJ2-1; no clear D. Germline V gene sequence: CDR1 DFQATT, CDR2 SNEGSKA (reference sequence). This CDR3 comprises 13 residues. V lost 1 base to trimming and J lost 4 bases, with 8 bases between them. The CDR3 coding sequence is TGCAGTGCTAGAGGGGCGCTTTACAATGAGCAGTTCTTC. It codes for CSARGALYNEQFF.

The gene calls are TRBV20-1 and TRBJ1-2; 7 bases fit TRBD1. Per the germline V gene, CDR1 is DFQATT and CDR2 is SNEGSKA (reference sequence). V gave up 3 bases and J gave up 4 bases; unmatched junction bases: 8. This CDR3 is 14 amino acids long. The CDR3 coding sequence is TGCAGTGCTAGTGCTAGAACAGGGGCCTATGGCTACACCTTC. Translated: CSASARTGAYGYTF.

This clone was observed a handful of times. The chain employs TRBV30 and TRBJ2-2, with 14 bases that match TRBD2. Germline V CDR1 and CDR2: GTSNPN, SVGIG (reference sequence). Germline trimming cut 1 base from V and 3 bases from J; bases unmatched to any gene: 4. This CDR3 region has 17 residues. CDR3 sequence: CAWSAGLAGGYTGELFF. The DNA for the CDR3 is TGTGCCTGGAGTGCAGGACTAGCGGGGGGATACACCGGGGAGCTGTTTTTT.

The gene calls are TRBV7-3 and TRBJ2-2; no reliable D call. CDR3 size: 14 residues. CDR1 and CDR2 from the germline V gene are SGHTA and FQGTGA. The V gene lost 5 bases and the J gene lost 0 bases, with 7 bases spanning the gap. The DNA of the CDR3 is TGTGCCAGCAGCCCCGGCTCGAACACCGGGGAGCTGTTTTTT. Translation: CASSPGSNTGELFF.

The chain uses TRBV3-1 and TRBJ1-6, with TRBD1 as a possible D gene (5 bases). The germline CDR1 and CDR2 sequences are LGHDT and YNNKEL (reference sequence). Trimming took off 3 bases at V and 10 bases at J, with 13 bases between the two ends. The CDR3 covers 14 residues. The CDR3 reads CASSQTAAGSPLHF. The CDR3 nucleotides read TGTGCCAGCAGCCAGACGGCGGCAGGGTCACCCCTCCACTTT.

V gene TRBV6-6 combines with J gene TRBJ1-1; no reliable D call. This CDR3 is 13 amino acids long. CDR1 is MNHNY and CDR2 is SVGAGI in the germline V gene (reference sequence). Trimming took off 2 bases at V and 4 bases at J, with 8 bases between the two ends. This CDR3 reads CASSYQRATEAFF. The CDR3 nucleotides are TGTGCCAGCAGTTACCAAAGAGCCACTGAAGCTTTCTTT.

This clone was recorded at least ten times. The junction differs from germline at one of its ends, possibly a read error. The CDR3, as DNA: TGTGCCATCAGTGATCACAGGGGAGGTGACACTGAAGCTCTCTTT. Translating it yields CAISDHRGGDTEALF. The chain links TRBV10-3 to TRBJ1-1, with TRBD1 identical over 7 bases. The CDR3 consists of 15 residues. Germline V gene data show CDR1 as ENHRY and CDR2 as SYGVKD.